These 32 T cell receptor beta chains share one sample of origin, sequenced in a study of T cells in women clearing cervical HPV infection. The assay was immunoSEQ multiplex PCR, and TCRdb's table has in-frame clones only and misses some. This table lists about 34,000 clones. Specimen: blood buffy coat. The source of these receptors is a woman between 18 and 70 years old with a cervical HPV16 infection that either progressed to CIN3+ or cleared (not recorded which).

Turning to this clone: The CDR3 end is not reached by the read, which stops 3 residues before it; the germline J gene fills it in. This sequence joins TRBV5-1 and TRBJ2-3; no clear D gene. The CDR3 spans 15 residues. The germline gives CDR1 SGHRS, CDR2 YFSETQ. V was pared by 4 bases and J by 2 bases, with 14 bases between. The CDR3 bases that were read are TGCGCCAGCAGCCCCATGACATCTACCACAGATACG. Encoded protein: CASSPMTSTTDT. The full CDR3 protein reads CASSPMTSTTDTQYF.

With regard to this clone: Read coverage stops 3 residues before the CDR3 terminus; the germline J gene supplies the remainder. J is TRBJ1-2 and V is TRBV29-1; D uncertain. CDR1 and CDR2 (germline): SQVTM, ANQGSEA. The CDR3 has 13 amino acids. V shed 4 bases and J shed 3 bases, with 12 bases lying between them. The sequenced part of the CDR3 DNA is TGCAGCGTTGGGAGAAACGGGGACTATGGC. It yields the protein CSVGRNGDYG. The whole CDR3 region reads CSVGRNGDYGYTF.

As concerns this clone: The read comes to an end 3 residues before the CDR3 does, leaving the germline J gene to fill in the end. V gene TRBV23-1 combines with J gene TRBJ1-5; D remains ambiguous. TRBV23-1 is given ORF status, its function remaining uncertain. The CDR3 sequence is 13 residues long. Trimming left V 7 bases short and J 9 bases short, with 16 bases between. CDR3 sequence: CASKGTVIGPQHF. The sequenced part of the CDR3 DNA is TGCGCCAGCAAGGGCACCGTTATAGGGCCC.

With regard to this clone: The missing CDR3 end, 3 residues past where the read stops, is filled in from the germline J gene. The gene calls are TRBV20-1 and TRBJ2-5; 12 bases align to TRBD2. This CDR3 has 17 residues. Germline-derived CDR1 and CDR2 are DFQATT and SNEGSKA (reference sequence). The V and J ends lost 0 bases and 1 base, in that order; junction bases with no gene match: 6. The part of the CDR3 DNA that was read is TGCAGTGCTAGAGATCCGGCTAGCGGGGGGGTCCAAGAGACC. Its translation: CSARDPASGGVQET. The CDR3 as a whole reads CSARDPASGGVQETQYF.

Comments on this clone: The sequence runs out 3 residues before the end of the CDR3; the remainder is reconstructed from the germline J gene. V is TRBV2 and J is TRBJ2-3; D not resolved. This CDR3 has 15 residues. The germline V and J ends were trimmed by 3 bases and 0 bases, with 10 bases remaining between them. Germline CDR1 reads SNHLY; CDR2 reads FYNNEI. The sequenced part of the CDR3 DNA is TGTGCCAGCAGTGAGCGACATTTTAGCACAGATACG. It yields the protein CASSERHFSTDT. The whole CDR3 region reads CASSERHFSTDTQYF.

With respect to this clone: The CDR3 is cut off 3 residues early in the read; its end comes from the germline J gene. The chain links TRBV5-1 to TRBJ1-1; D remains unclear. The V and J ends lost 4 bases and 1 base respectively, with 11 bases between them. The CDR3 runs 14 residues. Germline V gene lookup returns CDR1 SGHRS and CDR2 YFSETQ. The CDR3 DNA, read in part, is TGCGCCAGCAGCCGCGAAACTCGGAACACTGAA. Protein product: CASSRETRNTE. The entire CDR3 is CASSRETRNTEAFF.

As regards this clone: The read stops 3 residues short of the end of the CDR3; the missing end is completed from the germline J gene. The chain couples TRBV30 to TRBJ2-5, with 8 bases fitting TRBD1. The J segment lost 4 bases and the V segment lost 3 bases, leaving 10 bases of the junction unmatched. The CDR3 has 15 amino acids. Germline CDR1 GTSNPN, CDR2 SVGIG (reference sequence). The CDR3 DNA, read in part, is TGTGCCTGGAGCCTGACAGGGGTTCAGGCAGAGACC. This translates into CAWSLTGVQAET. The entire CDR3 protein is CAWSLTGVQAETQYF.

As for this clone: Read data end 3 residues before the CDR3 end; the end is taken from the germline J gene. This sequence joins TRBV2 and TRBJ1-1; D is possibly TRBD1 (5 bases). CDR1 is SNHLY and CDR2 is FYNNEI in the germline V gene. The CDR3 is 12 amino acids. The sequenced CDR3 bases are TGTGCCAGCACAAACAGCAGGGTGGCA. This encodes CASTNSRVA. The full CDR3 protein reads CASTNSRVAAFF.

As concerns this clone: The sequence runs out 3 residues before the end of the CDR3; the remainder is reconstructed from the germline J gene. V and J are TRBV7-8 and TRBJ2-7, with 7 bases lining up with TRBD1. Trimming took 1 base from V and 3 from J; bases not matched to a gene: 6. CDR3 size: 15 residues. The germline gives CDR1 SGHVS, CDR2 FQNEAQ. The CDR3 loop reads CASSLGTGAIYEQYF. Partial CDR3 DNA: TGTGCCAGCAGCTTAGGAACAGGGGCTATCTACGAG. Supplemented by reference TRBV7-8 and TRBJ2-7, the full variable domain reads GAGVSQSPRYKVAKRGQDVALRCDPISGHVSLFWYQQALGQGPEFLTYFQNEAQLDKSGLPSDRFFAERPEGSVSTLKIQRTQQEDSAVYLCASSLGTGAIYEQYFGPGTRLTVT.

Details on this clone: The CDR3 end lies 3 residues beyond the end of the read and is filled in from the germline J gene. The V call is TRBV7-2, the J call TRBJ1-1, with 10 bases that match TRBD1. The trim removed 4 bases at V and 5 bases at J, leaving 4 bases unmatched. The CDR3 totals 14 residues. Germline CDR1 SGHTA, CDR2 FQGNSA. Here the CDR3 reads CASSSRQGATEAFF. Partial CDR3 DNA: TGTGCCAGCAGCTCGAGACAGGGGGCAACTGAA.

Points on this clone: The read is 3 residues too short to cover the CDR3 end, so that end is filled in from the germline J gene. This chain joins TRBV7-9 and TRBJ1-2; 7 bases align to TRBD1. Germline CDR1 reads SEHNR; CDR2 reads FQNEAQ (reference sequence). The CDR3 totals 13 residues. This CDR3 reads CASSLDRSYDYTF. The covered CDR3 bases are TGTGCCAGCAGCCTGGACAGGTCCTACGAC.

As to this clone: The read ends 3 residues shy of where the CDR3 ends; the end is completed using the germline J gene. The chain joins TRBV29-1 to TRBJ2-5; no reliable D call. Trimming took 5 bases from V and 4 from J, leaving 8 bases between them. Germline CDR1 SQVTM, CDR2 ANQGSEA. This CDR3 is 11 amino acids long. Incomplete CDR3 DNA: TGCAGCGTTACCACACGAGAGACC. The encoded protein is CSVTTRET. The complete CDR3 protein is CSVTTRETQYF.

This CDR3 reads CASSPRGGTTEAFF. CDR3 bases read: TGTGCCAGCAGCCCCCGGGGGGGGACCACTGAA. The chain joins TRBV7-2 to TRBJ1-1, with D perhaps TRBD1 (5 bases). The CDR3 end lies 3 residues beyond the end of the read and is filled in from the germline J gene. V lost 5 bases, J lost 4 bases, and 14 bases lay in between. The CDR3 runs 14 residues. CDR1 SGHTA and CDR2 FQGNSA come from the germline V gene.

On this clone: The CDR3 end is not reached by the read, which stops 3 residues before it; the germline J gene fills it in. This chain connects TRBV7-2 to TRBJ2-1; 8 positions agree with TRBD2. CDR1 and CDR2 from the germline V gene are SGHTA and FQGNSA. J lost 4 bases, V lost 6 bases, and 5 bases had no gene match. This CDR3 has 14 residues. The CDR3 DNA, read in part, is TGTGCCAGCAGTAAGCGGGGGTCGTACAATGAG. It yields the protein CASSKRGSYNE. The CDR3 in its entirety is CASSKRGSYNEQFF.

Comments on this clone: From the germline J gene comes the end of the CDR3, since the read stops 3 residues before it. The chain links TRBV7-2 to TRBJ1-1; the D gene is possibly TRBD1 (6 bases). The V gene lost 6 bases and the J gene lost 3 bases, with 11 bases spanning the gap. Germline loops: CDR1 SGHTA, CDR2 FQGNSA. The CDR3 covers 13 residues. The CDR3 spells CASSRNRDTEAFF. CDR3 DNA (partial): TGTGCCAGCAGTCGGAACAGGGACACTGAA.

About this clone itself: The sequenced fragment ends 3 residues before the CDR3 boundary, so the rest is inferred from the germline J gene. The rearrangement links TRBV7-8 to TRBJ1-1, with no clear D. V was shortened by 2 bases and J by 5 bases, with 12 bases between the two germline ends. The CDR3 is 14 amino acids. Germline-derived CDR1 and CDR2 are SGHVS and FQNEAQ. The CDR3 region is CASSLRAGWTEAFF. Partial CDR3 DNA: TGTGCCAGCAGCTTAAGGGCGGGTTGGACTGAA.

To note about this clone: The read falls 3 residues short of the CDR3 end, and the missing part is taken from the germline J gene. The chain employs TRBV2 and TRBJ1-4; D is perhaps TRBD1 (6 bases). The germline gives CDR1 SNHLY, CDR2 FYNNEI. The length of the CDR3 is 14 residues. CDR3 bases read: TGTGCCACTAGACAGGACGGACCCTATTCACCA. It yields the protein CATRQDGPYSP. The full-length CDR3 reads as CATRQDGPYSPLFF. The whole variable domain, remainder taken from reference TRBV2 and TRBJ1-4, is EPEVTQTPSHQVTQMGQEVILRCVPISNHLYFYWYRQILGQKVEFLVSFYNNEISEKSEIFDDQFSVERPDGSNFTLKIRSTKLEDSAMYFCATRQDGPYSPLFFGSGTQLSVL.

Note on this clone: The read comes to an end 3 residues before the CDR3 does, leaving the germline J gene to fill in the end. V gene TRBV7-2 combines with J gene TRBJ2-5; 9 bases are a match to TRBD2. The CDR3 contains 14 residues. Germline CDR1 is SGHTA and CDR2 is FQGNSA. The chain's CDR3 is CASSGGGARDTQYF. Incomplete CDR3 DNA: TGTGCCAGCAGTGGCGGGGGGGCACGAGATACC.

A word on this clone: Read data end 3 residues before the CDR3 end; the end is taken from the germline J gene. This sequence joins TRBV12-3 or TRBV12-4 and TRBJ2-2; D is possibly TRBD1 (5 bases). CDR3 length equals 15 residues. The ends were cut back, 0 bases at V and 5 bases at J, with 10 bases in the middle. CDR3 in amino acids: CASSLAGVRTGELFF. The CDR3 bases that were read are TGTGCCAGCAGTTTAGCAGGGGTCAGGACCGGGGAG.

In regard to this clone: The read terminates 3 residues before the CDR3 end, so the remaining end is supplied by the germline J gene. V and J are TRBV12-3 or TRBV12-4 and TRBJ2-3; maybe TRBD1 (6 bases). The CDR3 runs 12 residues. V lost 11 bases, J lost 2 bases, and 11 bases lay in between. The sequenced CDR3 bases are TGTGCCCAGGGGACCACCACAGATACG. It codes for CAQGTTTDT. From start to end, the CDR3 is CAQGTTTDTQYF.

This clone counts as medium-sized by frequency. The read is 3 residues too short to cover the CDR3 end, so that end is filled in from the germline J gene. The chain employs TRBV6-2 or TRBV6-3 and TRBJ2-5, with a tentative D call TRBD2 (6 bases). This CDR3 comprises 16 residues. Germline assignment: CDR1 MNHEY and CDR2 SVGEGT. V lost 3 bases to trimming and J lost 1 base, with 15 bases between them. The sequenced part of the CDR3 DNA is TGTGCCAGCAGTTATGGTCGGTGGACTACCCAAGAGACC. Translation gives CASSYGRWTTQET. The full CDR3 reads CASSYGRWTTQETQYF.

As regards this clone: Read sequence stops 3 residues before the CDR3 end, and the germline J gene provides the missing end. V usage is TRBV2 and J usage is TRBJ2-2, with D tentatively TRBD1 (6 bases). The CDR3 is made up of 14 amino acids. CDR1 is SNHLY, CDR2 FYNNEI, per germline. The chain's CDR3 is CASRKDRFNEKLFF. The CDR3 bases that were read are TGTGCCAGCAGGAAAGACAGGTTTAATGAAAAG. Filled out from reference TRBV2 and TRBJ2-2, the complete variable domain reads EPEVTQTPSHQVTQMGQEVILRCVPISNHLYFYWYRQILGQKVEFLVSFYNNEISEKSEIFDDQFSVERPDGSNFTLKIRSTKLEDSAMYFCASRKDRFNEKLFFGEGSRLTVL.

Details on this clone: The CDR3 end falls 3 residues outside the read, so it is completed with the germline J gene. The chain combines TRBV2 with TRBJ2-3; maybe TRBD2 (7 bases). The CDR3 is 16 amino acids. From germline, CDR1 is SNHLY and CDR2 FYNNEI. The CDR3 sequence is CASSGGGGNRQETQYF. CDR3 bases read: TGTGCCAGCAGTGGGGGGGGCGGGAACAGACAAGAGACG.

A word on this clone: The missing CDR3 end, 3 residues past where the read stops, is filled in from the germline J gene. The genes are TRBV18 and TRBJ1-5, with TRBD1 matching 9 bases. The CDR3 extends over 16 amino acids. Germline V gene lookup returns CDR1 KGHSH and CDR2 LQKENI. V lost 2 bases to trimming and J lost 4 bases; unmatched junction nucleotides: 6. The CDR3 sequence: CASSPSVGQGNQPQHF. The sequenced part of the CDR3 DNA is TGTGCCAGCTCACCAAGCGTGGGACAGGGTAATCAGCCC.

Note on this clone: The read ends 3 residues shy of where the CDR3 ends; the end is completed using the germline J gene. The rearrangement uses TRBV5-8 and TRBJ2-7, with TRBD1 matching over 7 bases. The V and J ends lost 2 bases and 6 bases, in that order; junction bases with no gene match: 11. Germline CDR1 and CDR2: SGHTS and YDEGEE. The CDR3 runs 15 residues. CDR3 bases read: TGTGCCAGCAGCTTCTGGAGAAAGGGGGCGGTCGAG. Translated, it gives CASSFWRKGAVE. The entire CDR3 reads CASSFWRKGAVEQYF. The complete variable domain, with remaining parts taken from reference TRBV5-8 and TRBJ2-7, reads EAGVTQSPTHLIKTRGQQATLRCSPISGHTSVYWYQQALGLGLQFLLWYDEGEERNRGNFPPRFSGRQFPNYSSELNVNALELEDSALYLCASSFWRKGAVEQYFGPGTRLTVT.

A remark on this clone: The CDR3 goes on 3 residues after the read ends, and that part is filled in from the germline J gene. The V call is TRBV7-3, the J call TRBJ2-7; tentatively, D is TRBD1 (5 bases). The germline CDR1 and CDR2 sequences are SGHTA and FQGTGA. The CDR3 extends over 14 amino acids. V was pared by 4 bases and J by 6 bases, with 16 bases between. The CDR3 sequence is CASSYTGFFGEQYF. The CDR3 bases that were read are TGTGCCAGCAGCTATACAGGATTCTTCGGCGAG.

Worth noting for this clone: Read data end 3 residues before the CDR3 end; the end is taken from the germline J gene. The genes are TRBV30 and TRBJ1-2, with 9 bases lining up with TRBD1. J gave up 3 bases and V 3 bases, and 8 bases lay outside the gene matches. From germline, CDR1 is GTSNPN and CDR2 SVGIG (reference sequence). CDR3 length: 15 amino acids. CDR3 DNA (partial): TGTGCCTGGAGGAACTCCGGGACAGGGCACTATGGC. Its protein is CAWRNSGTGHYG. The full CDR3 protein is CAWRNSGTGHYGYTF.

On this clone: The read ends 3 residues early relative to the CDR3; the germline J gene fills the gap. The chain couples TRBV23-1 to TRBJ2-5; 9 bases fit TRBD2. TRBV23-1 is placed among ORFs of uncertain function. Germline trimming cut 5 bases from V and 5 bases from J; bases unmatched to any gene: 27. This CDR3 is built from 21 residues. The sequenced CDR3 bases are TGCGCCAGCAGTAAAAAAGGCCGTAAGGGTGGGGGCGGGGGGGGGTCGGAGACC. Protein sequence: CASSKKGRKGGGGGGSET. From start to end, the CDR3 is CASSKKGRKGGGGGGSETQYF.

On this clone: Read coverage stops 3 residues before the CDR3 terminus; the germline J gene supplies the remainder. The rearrangement links TRBV2 to TRBJ1-2, with D possibly being TRBD1 (5 bases). CDR3 size: 13 residues. V lost 6 bases, J lost 7 bases, and 15 bases lay in between. CDR1 is SNHLY and CDR2 is FYNNEI in the germline V gene. CDR3 protein: CASSQEGLSGYTF. The CDR3 DNA, read in part, is TGTGCCAGCAGCCAAGAGGGGCTCTCTGGC.

A word on this clone: The read terminates 3 residues ahead of where the CDR3 ends, so the germline J gene completes it. V and J are TRBV11-3 and TRBJ1-1; D perhaps matches TRBD1 (5 bases). The germline CDR1 and CDR2 sequences are SGHNT and YENEEA. This CDR3 region has 13 residues. The ends were cut back, 0 bases at V and 3 bases at J, with 5 bases in the middle. The CDR3 bases that were read are TGTGCCAGCAGCTTAGACAGGGACACTGAA. It specifies CASSLDRDTE. The CDR3 in its entirety is CASSLDRDTEAFF.

A note on this clone: The observed sequence ends 3 residues before the CDR3 terminus, with the missing tail filled in from the germline J gene. V gene TRBV24-1 combines with J gene TRBJ2-5; D is uncertain. Germline values: CDR1 KGHDR, CDR2 SFDVKD. V lost 4 bases and J lost 1, with 12 bases in between. The CDR3 consists of 15 residues. The CDR3: CATSDKQPFQETQYF. The DNA read from the CDR3 is TGTGCCACCAGTGACAAACAGCCGTTCCAAGAGACC.

Comment on this clone: Sequencing ends 3 residues short of the CDR3 end; the germline J gene provides the rest. This chain connects TRBV14 to TRBJ1-2; D is perhaps TRBD1 (5 bases). The CDR3 is made up of 15 amino acids. The V gene's germline CDR1 is SGHDN and CDR2 FVKESK. V lost 0 bases and J lost 7, with 15 bases in between. The CDR3 sequence is CASSQDGGANLGYTF. CDR3 DNA (partial): TGTGCCAGCAGCCAAGATGGTGGGGCCAACCTTGGC. The variable domain in full, with the rest retrieved from reference TRBV14 and TRBJ1-2, is EAGVTQFPSHSVIEKGQTVTLRCDPISGHDNLYWYRRVMGKEIKFLLHFVKESKQDESGMPNNRFLAERTGGTYSTLKVQPAELEDSGVYFCASSQDGGANLGYTFGSGTRLTVV.